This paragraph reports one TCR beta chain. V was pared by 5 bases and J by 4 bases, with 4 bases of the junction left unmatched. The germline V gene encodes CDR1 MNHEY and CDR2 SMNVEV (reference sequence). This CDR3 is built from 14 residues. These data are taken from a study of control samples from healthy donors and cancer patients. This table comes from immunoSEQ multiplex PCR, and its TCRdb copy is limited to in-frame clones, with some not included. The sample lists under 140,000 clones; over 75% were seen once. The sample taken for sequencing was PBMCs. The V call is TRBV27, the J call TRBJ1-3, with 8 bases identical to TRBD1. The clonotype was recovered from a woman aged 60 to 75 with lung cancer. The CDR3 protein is CASSRQGAGNTIYF. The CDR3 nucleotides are TGTGCCAGCAGTCGGCAGGGGGCCGGAAACACCATATATTTT.